These 14 T cell receptor beta chains share one sample of origin, sequenced in a study of graft-versus-host responses after intestinal transplantation. Antigen specificity for these receptors is unknown. Clones were sequenced by immunoSEQ multiplex PCR, and TCRdb holds only the in-frame ones, with some missing. The sample includes roughly 120,000 clones, just over 90% of them seen just once. Sequenced here: unstimulated CD8+ T cells sorted from spleen or lymph node cells, sampled before intestinal transplant. The origin of the receptors is a human donor who received an intestinal transplant.

V gene TRBV13 combines with J gene TRBJ1-5; no firm D call. The CDR3 runs 13 residues. The ends were cut back, 1 base at V and 0 bases at J, with 1 base in the middle. The germline CDR1 and CDR2 sequences are PRHDT and FYEKMQ (reference sequence). The CDR3 DNA reads as TGTGCCAGCAGCTTAGATAGCAATCAGCCCCAGCATTTT. It yields the protein CASSLDSNQPQHF.

The CDR3 loop is CASSGRSGDNEQFF. The CDR3 region has the DNA TGTGCCAGCAGTGGTCGGTCAGGTGACAATGAGCAGTTCTTC. The chain is built from TRBV27 and TRBJ2-1; the D is unclear. CDR3 length: 14 amino acids. CDR1 MNHEY and CDR2 SMNVEV come from the germline V gene (reference sequence). V lost 5 bases, J lost 5 bases, and 13 bases lay in between.

Regarding this clone: The germline gene is not matched at one end of the junction; a read error may be the cause. The J gene is TRBJ2-5, the V gene TRBV7-7; 10 nucleotides match TRBD1. Germline loops: CDR1 SSHAT, CDR2 FNYEAQ (reference sequence). This CDR3 spans 16 amino acids. The CDR3 DNA is TGTGCTAGCAGCTCGGGACAGGGGAAGGTGGGGGAGACCCAGTACTTC. It yields the protein CASSSGQGKVGETQYF.

This clone was recorded once. The chain has TRBV25-1 and TRBJ2-7, with D possibly TRBD2 on 5 matching bases. This CDR3 comprises 14 residues. Germline-derived CDR1 and CDR2 are MGHDK and SYGVNS. V was cut by 6 bases and J by 6 bases, with 18 bases left in between. The CDR3 nucleotides read TGTGCCAGCAGGGAGGTAGGACCAGGTTCCGAGCAGTACTTC. Translating it yields CASREVGPGSEQYF.

V usage is TRBV13 and J usage is TRBJ2-1; 8 bases map to TRBD2. CDR1 and CDR2 from the germline V gene are PRHDT and FYEKMQ (reference sequence). The CDR3 runs to 16 residues. Germline trimming cut 5 bases from V and 6 bases from J; bases unmatched to any gene: 12. CDR3 sequence: CASSPSGTRVGNEQFF. The CDR3 coding sequence is TGTGCCAGCAGCCCCTCCGGGACTAGAGTGGGCAATGAGCAGTTCTTC.

The chain employs TRBV4-1 and TRBJ2-7, with 9 bases lining up with TRBD2. Germline V gives CDR1 MGHRA, CDR2 YSYEKL. V lost 3 bases and J lost 4; bases outside the gene matches: 4. The CDR3 contains 14 residues. As DNA, the CDR3 is TGCGCCAGCAGCCAGACTAGCGGAGGTTACGAGCAGTACTTC. This gives the protein CASSQTSGGYEQYF.

V is TRBV29-1 and J is TRBJ2-7; D gene unclear. V was shortened by 1 base and J by 4 bases, with 17 bases between the two germline ends. Germline V lookup: CDR1 SQVTM, CDR2 ANQGSEA. The CDR3 has 15 residues. In DNA, the CDR3 is TGCAGCGTTGAAGTTGTAACAGCAGTAAGTTACGAGCAGTACTTC. This codes for CSVEVVTAVSYEQYF.

The chain is built from TRBV14 and TRBJ2-7, with 11 bases lining up with TRBD1. The V segment lost 4 bases and the J segment 4 bases; nucleotides outside the gene matches: 6. The germline V gene encodes CDR1 SGHDN and CDR2 FVKESK. The CDR3 runs 15 residues. The CDR3 DNA sequence: TGTGCCAGCAGCCTCGGACAGGGGGCTTGGTACGAGCAGTACTTC. This codes for CASSLGQGAWYEQYF.

The chain carries TRBV7-9 and TRBJ2-3; maybe TRBD1 (7 bases). The germline V and J ends were trimmed by 5 bases and 6 bases, with 9 bases remaining between them. Germline V CDR1 and CDR2: SEHNR, FQNEAQ (reference sequence). The length of the CDR3 is 12 residues. CDR3 loop: CASSAGGDTQYF. CDR3 nucleotide sequence: TGTGCCAGCAGCGCAGGGGGGGATACGCAGTATTTT.

The chain has TRBV27 and TRBJ2-7, with no clear D. Germline V lookup: CDR1 MNHEY, CDR2 SMNVEV (reference sequence). The CDR3 is 14 amino acids. V was clipped by 4 bases and J by 2 bases, with 12 bases between them. CDR3 nucleotide sequence: TGTGCCAGCAGTTCGGTGATTTCCACCTACGAGCAGTACTTC. Its translation: CASSSVISTYEQYF.

The CDR3 nucleotides are TGTGCCAGCAGTTTACAGGGGGCGACCTACGAGCAGTACTTC. Its translation: CASSLQGATYEQYF. The V call is TRBV27, the J call TRBJ2-7, with 8 bases that match TRBD1. V gave up 2 bases and J gave up 2 bases; unmatched junction bases: 2. CDR3 length equals 14 residues. Germline-derived CDR1 and CDR2 are MNHEY and SMNVEV (reference sequence).

This clone showed up just once. This chain connects TRBV7-3 to TRBJ2-1; 11 bases match TRBD2. Germline lookup yields CDR1 SGHTA and CDR2 FQGTGA. CDR3 length: 16 amino acids. With 5 bases clipped from V and 8 bases from J, the junction kept 11 bases outside the gene matches. The DNA of the CDR3 is TGTGCCAGCAGCCCAACGGCTAGCGGGAGGCGTGATGAGCAGTTCTTC. Translated: CASSPTASGRRDEQFF.

The rearrangement links TRBV27 to TRBJ2-7; a weak D match, TRBD1 (5 bases). Germline V gene sequence: CDR1 MNHEY, CDR2 SMNVEV (reference sequence). This CDR3 has 13 amino acids. Trimming pared 2 bases from V and 4 bases from J, leaving 9 bases between. CDR3: CASSLAGFYEQYF. CDR3 DNA: TGTGCCAGCAGTTTAGCAGGGTTTTACGAGCAGTACTTC.

As regards this clone: A junction end diverges from the germline sequence, so it may reflect a read error. V is TRBV7-7 and J is TRBJ1-1; TRBD1 might be the D (5 bases). This CDR3 has 16 amino acids. Per germline, CDR1 SSHAT and CDR2 FNYEAQ (reference sequence). The CDR3 loop is CASSPLSGGGDTEAFF. For the CDR3, the DNA is TGTGCTAGCAGCCCCCTAAGTGGGGGAGGGGACACTGAAGCTTTCTTT.